The clone carrying this T cell receptor beta chain came up many times. The target antigen is unknown. Germline V gene data show CDR1 as MNHEY and CDR2 as SVGEGT. This CDR3 is 12 amino acids long. Deletions cut 0 bases from V and 10 bases from J, with 9 bases between. This sample is drawn from a study of T cell repertoires in cytomegalovirus infection. Overall study context: CMV infection together with matching HLA type was indicated by public TCR beta signatures. Study findings and constraints: Carriers of CMV and the relevant HLA type were discriminated by public TCR beta frequency. In two of eight donors, the top clonotype was HLA-C-restricted CMV-specific.

Each CDR3 protein gets one entry after TCRdb re-called the reads with MiXCR. The sample holds 150,000 to 200,000 distinct CDR3 sequences, 9.5% seen once. The sequenced material came from PBMCs. J is TRBJ1-1 and V is TRBV6-2 or TRBV6-3; D is ambiguous. This sequence was found in a human donor in good health (CMV status not recorded). Some clones in this sample may be carry-over from other donors' samples. CDR3 sequence: CASSYSFRGAFF. The DNA of the CDR3 is TGTGCCAGCAGTTACTCGTTCCGGGGAGCTTTCTTT.